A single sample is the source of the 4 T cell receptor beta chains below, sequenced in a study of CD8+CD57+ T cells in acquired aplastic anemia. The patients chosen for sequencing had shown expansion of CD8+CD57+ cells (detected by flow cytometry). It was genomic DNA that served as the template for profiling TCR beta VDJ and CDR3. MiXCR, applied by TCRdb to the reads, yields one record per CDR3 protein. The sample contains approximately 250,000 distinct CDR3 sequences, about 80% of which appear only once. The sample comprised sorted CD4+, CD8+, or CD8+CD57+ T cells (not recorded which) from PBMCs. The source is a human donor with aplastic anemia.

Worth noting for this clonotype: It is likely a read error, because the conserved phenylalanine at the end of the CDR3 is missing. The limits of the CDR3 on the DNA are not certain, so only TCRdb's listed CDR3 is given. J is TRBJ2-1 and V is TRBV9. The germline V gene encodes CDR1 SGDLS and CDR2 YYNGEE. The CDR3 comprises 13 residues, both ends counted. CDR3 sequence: CASGGAGVLQYFV.

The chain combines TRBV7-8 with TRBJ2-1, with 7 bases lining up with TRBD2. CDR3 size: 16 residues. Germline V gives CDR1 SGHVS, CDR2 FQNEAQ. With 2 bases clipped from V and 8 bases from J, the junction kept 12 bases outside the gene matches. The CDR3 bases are TGTGCCAGCAGCTTACAAGGAGGCGGGGGTACCCATGAGCAGTTCTTC. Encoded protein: CASSLQGGGGTHEQFF.

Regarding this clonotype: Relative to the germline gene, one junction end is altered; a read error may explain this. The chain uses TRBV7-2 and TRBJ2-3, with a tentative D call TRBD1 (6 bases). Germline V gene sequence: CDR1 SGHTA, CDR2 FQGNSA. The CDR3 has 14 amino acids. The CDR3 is CASSSRGAEEKLFF. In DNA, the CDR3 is TGTGCCAGCAGCTCCAGGGGTGCTGAAGAGAAGCTCTTTTTT.

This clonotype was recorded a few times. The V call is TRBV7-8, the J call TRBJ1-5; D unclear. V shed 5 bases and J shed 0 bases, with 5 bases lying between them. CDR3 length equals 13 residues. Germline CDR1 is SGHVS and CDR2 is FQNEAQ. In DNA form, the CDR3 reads TGTGCCAGCAGCCATTATAGCAATCAGCCCCAGCATTTT. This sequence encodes CASSHYSNQPQHF. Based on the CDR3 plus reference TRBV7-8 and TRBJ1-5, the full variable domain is GAGVSQSPRYKVAKRGQDVALRCDPISGHVSLFWYQQALGQGPEFLTYFQNEAQLDKSGLPSDRFFAERPEGSVSTLKIQRTQQEDSAVYLCASSHYSNQPQHFGDGTRLSIL.